The 20 T cell receptor beta chains reported below all come from one sample, sequenced in a study of OX40 agonist ivuxolimab in advanced cancers. The assay was immunoSEQ multiplex PCR, and TCRdb's table has in-frame clones only and misses some. The data hold nearly 80,000 clones, with around 94% observed a single time. The sequencing used CD4+ or CD8+ T cells sorted from blood, collected in a trial of the OX40 agonist ivuxolimab. Receptor source: an adult with an advanced solid tumor such as melanoma, head and neck, liver or kidney cancer.

J is TRBJ1-5 and V is TRBV5-3; D call uncertain. TRBV5-3 is an ORF, with its function uncertain. Between the trimmed V and J ends, which lost 2 bases and 5 bases, there was a span of 8 bases. This CDR3 contains 13 residues. As DNA, the CDR3 is TGTGCCAGAAGCTTCCTCCCAGATCAGCCCCAGCATTTT. This encodes CARSFLPDQPQHF.

The gene calls are TRBV7-6 and TRBJ2-7, with TRBD2 matching over 12 bases. Losses at the gene ends were 5 bases for V and 6 bases for J; bases not matched to a gene: 8. The CDR3 extends over 15 amino acids. Looked up from germline, CDR1 is SGHVS and CDR2 is FNYEAQ. This CDR3 reads CASSNLAGGRAEQYF. The CDR3 DNA follows: TGTGCCAGCAGCAACCTAGCGGGAGGGCGGGCCGAGCAGTACTTC.

The rearrangement uses TRBV28 and TRBJ2-3, with TRBD2 identical over 10 bases. The ends lost 6 bases at V and 6 bases at J; junction bases unmatched: 9. Germline V gene sequence: CDR1 MDHEN, CDR2 SYDVKM. The CDR3 spans 15 residues. CDR3 loop: CASRIAGGGADTQYF. DNA for the CDR3: TGTGCCAGCAGAATAGCGGGAGGTGGGGCCGATACGCAGTATTTT. The full variable domain, rest sourced from reference TRBV28 and TRBJ2-3, is DVKVTQSSRYLVKRTGEKVFLECVQDMDHENMFWYRQDPGLGLRLIYFSYDVKMKEKGDIPEGYSVSREKKERFSLILESASTNQTSMYLCASRIAGGGADTQYFGPGTRLTVL.

The V and J genes are TRBV6-6 and TRBJ2-7; TRBD1 is a possible D gene (6 bases). The CDR3 runs 14 residues. Germline V gene sequence: CDR1 MNHNY, CDR2 SVGAGI (reference sequence). The germline V and J ends were trimmed by 8 bases and 2 bases, with 16 bases remaining between them. The CDR3, as DNA: TGTGCCAGCCTAGGGGCAGGGACAACCTACGAGCAGTACTTC. It codes for CASLGAGTTYEQYF.

The chain is built from TRBV7-9 and TRBJ2-5, with 8 bases matching TRBD2. J lost 1 base, V lost 5 bases, and 3 bases had no gene match. CDR3 length: 14 amino acids. Germline V lookup: CDR1 SEHNR, CDR2 FQNEAQ (reference sequence). CDR3 DNA: TGTGCCAGCAGCCCCGGGACTAGCCAAGAGACCCAGTACTTC. Protein: CASSPGTSQETQYF. The variable domain in full, with the rest retrieved from reference TRBV7-9 and TRBJ2-5, is DTGVSQNPRHKITKRGQNVTFRCDPISEHNRLYWYRQTLGQGPEFLTYFQNEAQLEKSRLLSDRFSAERPKGSFSTLEIQRTEQGDSAMYLCASSPGTSQETQYFGPGTRLLVL.

Of note for this clone: One end of the junction does not line up with germline, which may come from a read error. The rearrangement joins TRBV13 to TRBJ2-3, with 9 bases matching TRBD2. This CDR3 region has 20 residues. Germline assignment: CDR1 PRHDT and CDR2 FYEKMQ (reference sequence). The CDR3 sequence is CASSLGDLTAGGRSTDTQYF. CDR3 bases: TGTGCCAGCAGTTTAGGGGACCTGACGGCGGGAGGGCGGAGCACAGATACGCAGTATTTT.

A few counts support this clone. The chain employs TRBV18 and TRBJ1-1, with 8 bases that match TRBD1. Germline V lookup: CDR1 KGHSH, CDR2 LQKENI. The CDR3 is 15 residues long. The trim removed 4 bases at V and 2 bases at J, leaving 6 bases unmatched. The CDR3 protein is CASSRSDRGNTEAFF. The CDR3 nucleotides are TGTGCCAGCTCACGAAGCGACAGGGGAAACACTGAAGCTTTCTTT.

J is TRBJ2-7 and V is TRBV28; the match to TRBD2 covers 11 bases. The CDR3 is 18 residues long. Losses at the gene ends were 3 bases for V and 4 bases for J; bases not matched to a gene: 14. Germline assignment: CDR1 MDHEN and CDR2 SYDVKM. CDR3 sequence: CASSFHLPFGLAGYEQYF. CDR3 DNA: TGTGCCAGCAGTTTCCATCTACCGTTCGGACTAGCGGGTTACGAGCAGTACTTC.

In its sample, this clone was seen once. The J gene is TRBJ2-7, the V gene TRBV27; the match to TRBD2 covers 11 bases. From germline, CDR1 is MNHEY and CDR2 SMNVEV (reference sequence). CDR3 length: 16 amino acids. J lost 0 bases, V lost 3 bases, and 4 bases had no gene match. CDR3 sequence: CASSFSSGRPSYEQYF. CDR3 nucleotide sequence: TGTGCCAGCAGTTTTTCTAGCGGGAGGCCCTCCTACGAGCAGTACTTC.

The rearrangement links TRBV11-2 to TRBJ1-2; 7 bases map to TRBD1. CDR3 length: 16 residues. The germline gives CDR1 SGHAT, CDR2 FQNNGV. Germline trimming cut 0 bases from V and 2 bases from J; bases unmatched to any gene: 6. The CDR3 DNA is TGTGCCAGCAGCTTAGATTCGGGACAGCTAAACTATGGCTACACCTTC. This translates into CASSLDSGQLNYGYTF.

The chain combines TRBV11-2 with TRBJ2-7, with TRBD1 matching over 9 bases. The CDR3 spans 15 residues. The V gene's germline CDR1 is SGHAT and CDR2 FQNNGV. With 6 bases clipped from V and 3 bases from J, the junction kept 9 bases outside the gene matches. The CDR3 DNA reads TGTGCCAGCAGGGCACAGGGGGCAGCGGACTACGAGCAGTACTTC. It codes for CASRAQGAADYEQYF.

The rearrangement links TRBV27 to TRBJ2-7; TRBD1 or TRBD2 may be the D gene (5 bases each). V lost 4 bases and J 1 base, leaving 8 bases between the germline ends. CDR3 size: 13 residues. Germline V gene sequence: CDR1 MNHEY, CDR2 SMNVEV (reference sequence). This chain's CDR3 is CASSYGTSYEQYF. The CDR3 nucleotides are TGTGCCAGCAGTTACGGGACGTCCTACGAGCAGTACTTC.

This chain connects TRBV5-6 to TRBJ2-7; D is uncertain. Germline CDR1 reads SGHDT; CDR2 reads YYEEEE. This CDR3 comprises 15 residues. The V gene lost 2 bases and the J gene lost 0 bases, with 12 bases spanning the gap. CDR3 in amino acids: CASSFGASSSYEQYF. DNA of the CDR3: TGTGCCAGCAGCTTCGGAGCTTCTAGCTCCTACGAGCAGTACTTC.

The chain joins TRBV6-4 to TRBJ2-7, with D uncertain. This CDR3 is 13 amino acids long. CDR1 is MRHNA and CDR2 is SNTAGT in the germline V gene. V lost 3 bases and J 3 bases, leaving 9 bases between the germline ends. The CDR3, as DNA: TGTGCCAGCAGTGAACGCCTCGGCTACGAGCAGTACTTC. Translating it yields CASSERLGYEQYF.

The chain joins TRBV30 to TRBJ2-3; TRBD2 is a possible D gene (6 bases). The CDR3 contains 14 residues. Deletions cut 2 bases from V and 3 bases from J, with 12 bases between. CDR1 is GTSNPN and CDR2 is SVGIG in the germline V gene (reference sequence). In DNA form, the CDR3 reads TGTGCCTGGAGTCGGCTAGGAGGGACAGATACGCAGTATTTT. Residues: CAWSRLGGTDTQYF.

The sample holds one count of this clone. The gene calls are TRBV11-2 and TRBJ1-2; 7 bases match TRBD1. J lost 4 bases, V lost 5 bases, and 4 bases had no gene match. Germline lookup yields CDR1 SGHAT and CDR2 FQNNGV. The CDR3 spans 13 residues. CDR3 amino acids: CASSPRTGYGYTF. CDR3 in DNA: TGTGCCAGCAGCCCGAGGACAGGCTATGGCTACACCTTC. Variable domain in full (rest from reference TRBV11-2 and TRBJ1-2): EAGVAQSPRYKIIEKRQSVAFWCNPISGHATLYWYQQILGQGPKLLIQFQNNGVVDDSQLPKDRFSAERLKGVDSTLKIQPAKLEDSAVYLCASSPRTGYGYTFGSGTRLTVV.

This chain links TRBV10-2 with TRBJ1-1; D uncertain. This CDR3 has 15 amino acids. Germline CDR1 reads WSHSY; CDR2 reads SAAADI. Trimming took off 3 bases at V and 0 bases at J, with 11 bases between the two ends. For the CDR3, the DNA is TGCGCCAGCAGTGAAGGGCCCCGCCTGAACACTGAAGCTTTCTTT. Its translation: CASSEGPRLNTEAFF.

In this sample, this clone turned up a few times. V gene TRBV4-2 combines with J gene TRBJ1-1, with a weak D call TRBD1 (5 bases). Trimming pared 3 bases from V and 1 base from J, leaving 15 bases between. Germline lookup yields CDR1 LGHNA and CDR2 YNFKEQ. The CDR3 runs 16 residues. CDR3 amino acids: CASSQAPWGSNTEAFF. The DNA for the CDR3 is TGTGCCAGCAGCCAGGCGCCTTGGGGCTCGAACACTGAAGCTTTCTTT.

The V gene is TRBV18, the J gene TRBJ1-2, with D possibly matching TRBD1 (6 bases). The CDR3 spans 16 residues. The V end was cut by 3 bases, the J end by 3 bases, with 17 bases between. Germline lookup yields CDR1 KGHSH and CDR2 LQKENI. CDR3 amino acids: CASSPQRGQFYYGYTF. The CDR3 coding sequence is TGTGCCAGCTCACCCCAACGGGGGCAGTTTTACTATGGCTACACCTTC.

The rearrangement uses TRBV7-9 and TRBJ1-6, with no clear D. Germline assignment: CDR1 SEHNR and CDR2 FQNEAQ (reference sequence). Trimming took off 5 bases at V and 5 bases at J, with 16 bases between the two ends. This CDR3 has 16 amino acids. The CDR3 DNA reads as TGTGCCAGCAGCGCCCCCCCCGTTGGCCATAATTCACCCCTCCACTTT. Residues: CASSAPPVGHNSPLHF.